Below are 25 T cell receptor beta chains sequenced from a single sample in a study of shared clonotypes between healthy human individuals. Produced via immunoSEQ multiplex PCR; TCRdb's table is partial and in-frame only. This table has fewer than 1.8 million clones, 97% to 99% appearing once. Source material: naive CD4+ T cells sorted from blood. Sample subset: CD45RA+ positively selected. The receptors were sampled from a young man in good health.

The rearrangement uses TRBV13 and TRBJ2-1; D gene unclear. The V end lost 5 bases, the J end lost 3 bases, and 8 bases lay between the germline ends. Germline CDR1 and CDR2: PRHDT and FYEKMQ (reference sequence). This CDR3 spans 13 amino acids. The CDR3 region has the DNA TGTGCCAGCAGCCACTTTAACTACAATGAGCAGTTCTTC. Protein product: CASSHFNYNEQFF.

This sequence joins TRBV30 and TRBJ2-6; no reliable D call. The CDR3 covers 13 residues. With 0 bases removed from V and 4 bases from J, the gap between germline ends came to 4 bases. Looked up from germline, CDR1 is GTSNPN and CDR2 is SVGIG (reference sequence). The CDR3 region has the DNA TGTGCCTGGAGTGTCGTGGGGGCCAACGTCCTGACTTTC. Residues: CAWSVVGANVLTF.

The rearrangement links TRBV27 to TRBJ2-1; 12 positions agree with TRBD2. The CDR3 totals 15 residues. Germline V CDR1 and CDR2: MNHEY, SMNVEV (reference sequence). V shed 6 bases, J shed 4 bases, and the junction held 4 bases outside the gene matches. The CDR3 protein is CASSDGTSGYNEQFF. The CDR3 region has the DNA TGTGCCAGCAGCGACGGGACTAGCGGGTACAATGAGCAGTTCTTC.

The chain employs TRBV7-3 and TRBJ2-3; 13 positions match TRBD2. Trimming took 5 bases from V and 4 from J; bases not matched to a gene: 3. Germline CDR1 and CDR2: SGHTA and FQGTGA. The CDR3 consists of 15 residues. CDR3 sequence reads: CASSNTSGGADTQYF. The CDR3 DNA is TGTGCCAGCAGCAATACTAGCGGGGGGGCAGATACGCAGTATTTT. Based on the CDR3 plus reference TRBV7-3 and TRBJ2-3, the full variable domain is GAGVSQTPSNKVTEKGKYVELRCDPISGHTALYWYRQSLGQGPEFLIYFQGTGAADDSGLPNDRFFAVRPEGSVSTLKIQRTERGDSAVYLCASSNTSGGADTQYFGPGTRLTVL.

The chain couples TRBV7-2 to TRBJ1-1; D is unclear. The CDR3 runs 11 residues. Trimming cost V 8 bases and J 5 bases, with 9 bases left between them. CDR1 and CDR2 from the germline V gene are SGHTA and FQGNSA. For the CDR3, the DNA is TGTGCCAGCTGCTCGATGACTGAAGCTTTCTTT. Its translation: CASCSMTEAFF.

This chain links TRBV28 with TRBJ2-1; D may be TRBD1 or TRBD2 (6 bases each). Per germline, CDR1 MDHEN and CDR2 SYDVKM. This CDR3 is built from 13 residues. The V end lost 3 bases, the J end lost 10 bases, and 13 bases lay between the germline ends. The CDR3 region is CASSLSGAKEQFF. The CDR3 DNA is TGTGCCAGCAGTTTGTCGGGGGCTAAAGAGCAGTTCTTC.

Turning to this clone: Distinct nucleotide sequences in the sample also encode this CDR3. The chain recombines TRBV27 with TRBJ1-2, with TRBD1 as a possible D gene (6 bases). Germline V lookup: CDR1 MNHEY, CDR2 SMNVEV (reference sequence). The CDR3 covers 13 residues. The germline V and J ends were trimmed by 6 bases and 2 bases, with 10 bases remaining between them. The CDR3 DNA reads TGTGCCAGCAGGCCCACAGGGAACTATGGCTACACCTTC. It specifies CASRPTGNYGYTF.

The CDR3 loop is CASSVKAGLGNNEQFF. CDR3 DNA: TGTGCCAGCAGCGTTAAAGCGGGACTAGGCAACAATGAGCAGTTCTTC. The chain combines TRBV9 with TRBJ2-1, with 8 bases that match TRBD2. This CDR3 has 16 residues. Germline values: CDR1 SGDLS, CDR2 YYNGEE. J was trimmed by 5 bases and V by 2 bases; bases with no gene match: 9.

The rearrangement links TRBV7-9 to TRBJ2-7, with TRBD1 identical over 7 bases. The germline V gene has CDR1 SEHNR and CDR2 FQNEAQ (reference sequence). The CDR3 has 15 amino acids. V lost 1 base and J lost 5; bases outside the gene matches: 8. The CDR3 is CASSLGQGDVHEQYF. The CDR3 DNA is TGTGCCAGCAGCTTAGGGCAGGGGGATGTCCACGAGCAGTACTTC.

The rearrangement joins TRBV5-4 to TRBJ2-7; D is perhaps TRBD1 or TRBD2 (6 bases each). Germline V gene lookup returns CDR1 SGHNT and CDR2 YYREEE (reference sequence). This CDR3 has 17 residues. Deletions cut 4 bases from V and 2 bases from J, with 22 bases between. Here the CDR3 reads CASSPGGGTYGPYEQYF. The CDR3 DNA sequence: TGTGCCAGCAGCCCCGGAGGGGGGACCTACGGCCCCTACGAGCAGTACTTC.

The chain employs TRBV27 and TRBJ2-7; D possibly corresponds to TRBD1 (6 bases). V shed 6 bases and J shed 5 bases, with 14 bases lying between them. The CDR3 spans 13 residues. Germline CDR1 and CDR2: MNHEY and SMNVEV (reference sequence). CDR3: CASRPAGGHEQYF. The CDR3 nucleotides read TGTGCCAGCAGGCCAGCTGGGGGCCACGAGCAGTACTTC.

The V and J genes are TRBV6-1 and TRBJ1-2; a weak D match, TRBD1 (5 bases). CDR1 MNHNS and CDR2 SASEGT come from the germline V gene. V was clipped by 7 bases and J by 5 bases, with 14 bases between them. The CDR3 is made up of 13 amino acids. The CDR3 bases are TGTGCCAGCACCCCCTGGGGCGCGTATGGCTACACCTTC. Translating it yields CASTPWGAYGYTF.

This chain links TRBV5-1 with TRBJ2-1, with D maybe TRBD1 (5 bases). CDR1 SGHRS and CDR2 YFSETQ come from the germline V gene. This CDR3 region has 15 residues. The V gene lost 0 bases and the J gene lost 3 bases, with 10 bases spanning the gap. For the CDR3, the DNA is TGCGCCAGCAGCTTGGGACAGAGATTCTACAATGAGCAGTTCTTC. Protein sequence: CASSLGQRFYNEQFF.

The J gene is TRBJ2-1, the V gene TRBV4-2; 9 nucleotides agree with TRBD2. V was pared by 0 bases and J by 10 bases, with 13 bases of the junction left unmatched. Germline V gene data show CDR1 as LGHNA and CDR2 as YNFKEQ. The CDR3 has 17 amino acids. For the CDR3, the DNA is TGTGCCAGCAGCCAAGATCAACTAGCGGGTCACACCGGGGAGCAGTTCTTC. Translating gives CASSQDQLAGHTGEQFF.

Only one count was recorded for this clone. V and J are TRBV18 and TRBJ1-5, with D hard to call. Trimming left V 3 bases short and J 3 bases short, with 6 bases between. This CDR3 comprises 13 residues. CDR1 is KGHSH, CDR2 LQKENI, per germline. For the CDR3, the DNA is TGTGCCAGCTCACCGAACGCCAATCAGCCCCAGCATTTT. This codes for CASSPNANQPQHF.

The chain carries TRBV27 and TRBJ2-7, with 9 bases that match TRBD1. The CDR3 is 15 amino acids. CDR1 and CDR2 (germline): MNHEY, SMNVEV (reference sequence). J lost 6 bases, V lost 4 bases, and 10 bases had no gene match. As DNA, the CDR3 is TGTGCCAGCAGTTCCGCCCGGGACAGGGCCCTCGAGCAGTACTTC. It is translated as CASSSARDRALEQYF.

The chain uses TRBV10-2 and TRBJ2-5; tentative D call: TRBD1 (5 bases). This CDR3 is 17 amino acids long. V was pared by 3 bases and J by 5 bases, with 22 bases between. From germline, CDR1 is WSHSY and CDR2 SAAADI. CDR3 sequence (DNA): TGCGCCAGCAGTGATCCGCGGACGCTAAAACCAGGGGAGACCCAGTACTTC. This gives the protein CASSDPRTLKPGETQYF.

The chain uses TRBV15 and TRBJ2-7; TRBD1 might be the D (6 bases). The germline V gene has CDR1 LNHNV and CDR2 YYDKDF (reference sequence). V lost 0 bases, J lost 4 bases, and 22 bases lay in between. CDR3 length: 18 residues. CDR3 protein: CATSRDRRLQGPPYEQYF. CDR3 DNA sequence: TGTGCCACCAGCAGAGATAGGCGGCTACAGGGTCCCCCTTACGAGCAGTACTTC.

The genes are TRBV11-2 and TRBJ2-7, with TRBD2 matching 7 bases. The CDR3 contains 16 residues. Germline CDR1 SGHAT, CDR2 FQNNGV. The junction had 11 bases not matched to a gene; V was cut back by 6 bases and J by 0 bases. CDR3 in DNA: TGTGCCAGCAGGAAGGCCGGACTAGGGACCTCCTACGAGCAGTACTTC. Its translation is CASRKAGLGTSYEQYF.

On this clone: The sample holds other DNA sequences that translate to the same CDR3. This chain links TRBV20-1 with TRBJ1-1; D is undetermined. CDR3 length equals 11 residues. Trimming stripped 0 bases from V and 4 bases from J, with 3 bases between. CDR1 is DFQATT, CDR2 SNEGSKA, per germline (reference sequence). CDR3 protein: CSARDRTEAFF. The CDR3 coding sequence is TGCAGTGCTAGAGATCGCACTGAAGCTTTCTTT.

The V gene is TRBV2, the J gene TRBJ2-2; D uncertain. This CDR3 contains 14 residues. V dropped 8 bases and J dropped 6 bases, with 16 bases sitting between them. CDR1 is SNHLY, CDR2 FYNNEI, per germline. The CDR3 region is CASGSYRVPGELFF. The CDR3 bases are TGTGCCAGCGGCTCCTATCGGGTCCCCGGGGAGCTGTTTTTT.

The chain combines TRBV27 with TRBJ2-7, with 7 positions matching TRBD1. The germline V gene encodes CDR1 MNHEY and CDR2 SMNVEV (reference sequence). CDR3 length: 15 residues. Trimming at V came to 5 bases and at J to 2 bases, leaving 9 bases not matched to a gene. The CDR3 sequence is CASSIRTGRTYEQYF. In DNA, the CDR3 is TGTGCCAGCAGTATCCGGACAGGTCGGACCTACGAGCAGTACTTC.

The rearrangement links TRBV5-1 to TRBJ2-7; tentatively, D is TRBD1 or TRBD2 (5 bases each). V lost 4 bases to trimming and J lost 0 bases, with 11 bases between them. This CDR3 region has 14 residues. Germline values: CDR1 SGHRS, CDR2 YFSETQ. The CDR3 nucleotides are TGCGCCAGCAGCCGCACGGGGCACTCCTACGAGCAGTACTTC. It yields the protein CASSRTGHSYEQYF.

This sequence joins TRBV5-6 and TRBJ2-3; D perhaps matches TRBD1 (6 bases). V lost 0 bases to trimming and J lost 1 base, with 9 bases between them. This CDR3 has 15 amino acids. The germline V gene has CDR1 SGHDT and CDR2 YYEEEE. CDR3 loop: CASSLVAGGTDTQYF. The CDR3 DNA reads as TGTGCCAGCAGCTTGGTGGCAGGGGGCACAGATACGCAGTATTTT.

The chain is built from TRBV7-9 and TRBJ2-1; a weak D match, TRBD1 (6 bases). Per germline, CDR1 SEHNR and CDR2 FQNEAQ (reference sequence). The CDR3 is made up of 15 amino acids. The V gene lost 1 base and the J gene lost 9 bases, with 16 bases spanning the gap. The DNA of the CDR3 is TGTGCCAGCAGCTTAGTAGGTAACAGGGCCATTGAGCAGTTCTTC. Translated, it gives CASSLVGNRAIEQFF. Variable domain in full (rest from reference TRBV7-9 and TRBJ2-1): DTGVSQNPRHKITKRGQNVTFRCDPISEHNRLYWYRQTLGQGPEFLTYFQNEAQLEKSRLLSDRFSAERPKGSFSTLEIQRTEQGDSAMYLCASSLVGNRAIEQFFGPGTRLTVL.